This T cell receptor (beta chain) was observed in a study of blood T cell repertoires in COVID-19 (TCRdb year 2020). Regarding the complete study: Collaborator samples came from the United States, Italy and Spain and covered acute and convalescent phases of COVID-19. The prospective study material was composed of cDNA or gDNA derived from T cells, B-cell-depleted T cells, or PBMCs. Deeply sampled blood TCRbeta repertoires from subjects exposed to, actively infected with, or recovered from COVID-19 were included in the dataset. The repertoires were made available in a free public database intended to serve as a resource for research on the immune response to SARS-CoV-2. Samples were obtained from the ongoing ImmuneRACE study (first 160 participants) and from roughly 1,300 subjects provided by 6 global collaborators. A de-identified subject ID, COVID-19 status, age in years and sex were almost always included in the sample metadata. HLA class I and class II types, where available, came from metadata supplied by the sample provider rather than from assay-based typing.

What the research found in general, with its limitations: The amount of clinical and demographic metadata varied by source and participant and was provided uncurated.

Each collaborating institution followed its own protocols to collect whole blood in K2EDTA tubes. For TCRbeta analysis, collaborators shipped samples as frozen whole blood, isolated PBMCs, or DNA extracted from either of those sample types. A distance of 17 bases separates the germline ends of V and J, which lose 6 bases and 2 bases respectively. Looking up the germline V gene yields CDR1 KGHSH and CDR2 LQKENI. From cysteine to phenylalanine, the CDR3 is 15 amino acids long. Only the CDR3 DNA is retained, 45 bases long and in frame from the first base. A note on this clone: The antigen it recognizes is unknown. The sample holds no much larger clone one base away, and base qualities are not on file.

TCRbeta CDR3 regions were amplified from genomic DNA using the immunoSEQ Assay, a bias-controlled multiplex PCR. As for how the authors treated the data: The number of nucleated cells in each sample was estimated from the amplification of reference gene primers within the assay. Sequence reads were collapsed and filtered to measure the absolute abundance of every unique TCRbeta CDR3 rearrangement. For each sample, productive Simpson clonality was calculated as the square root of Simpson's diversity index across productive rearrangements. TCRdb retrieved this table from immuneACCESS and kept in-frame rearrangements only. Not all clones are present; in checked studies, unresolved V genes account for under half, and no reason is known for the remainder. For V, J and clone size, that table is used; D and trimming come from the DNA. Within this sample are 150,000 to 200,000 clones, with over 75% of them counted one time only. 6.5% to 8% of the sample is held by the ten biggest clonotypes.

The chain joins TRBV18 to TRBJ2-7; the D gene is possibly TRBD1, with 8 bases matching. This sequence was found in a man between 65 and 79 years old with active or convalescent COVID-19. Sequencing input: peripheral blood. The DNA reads TGTGCCAGCTCGGGAGGGACAGGCATTACCTACGAGCAGTACTTC. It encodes CASSGGTGITYEQYF.